The present T cell receptor beta chain was sequenced within a study of vaccination and CD4 T cells after COVID-19. For the study at large: Overlapping SARS-CoV-2, HCoV-NL63, HCoV-OC43 and HCoV-229E spike peptides stimulated the cells.

The V gene's germline CDR1 is SGHRS and CDR2 YFSETQ. The CDR3 extends over 14 amino acids. Treatment defined: approximately 11-day PBMC culture with coronavirus spike peptide pools or control peptides (ViraFEST assay). CD4+ T cells that had been cultured provided DNA sequenced with the Oncomine TCR Beta short-read assay. TCRdb reanalysed the PCR reads using MiXCR and keeps one entry per CDR3 protein. This sample has tens of thousands of distinct CDR3 sequences, with 60% to 80% found just once. Points on this clonotype: The target antigen is unknown. The junction differs from germline at one of its ends, possibly a read error.

This specimen consisted of CD4+ T cells from blood, cultured in vitro, obtained after SARS-CoV-2 vaccination. The chain uses TRBV5-1 and TRBJ1-6; unclear D gene. The TCR comes from a human donor who received a COVID-19 vaccine. In DNA form, the CDR3 reads TGCGCCAGCAGCTTGGGTAGTCGGGGTTCAGCCCTCCACTTT. Protein sequence: CASSLGSRGSALHF.